This T cell receptor (beta chain) was sequenced in a study of early T cells in non-severe SARS-CoV-2 infection. This clonotype was recorded many times. The CDR3 totals 20 residues. Trimming pared 4 bases from V and 1 base from J, leaving 23 bases between. The TCR library protocol was used to attach unique molecular identifiers. These identifiers were attached to individual cDNA molecules. Each CDR3 protein gets one entry after TCRdb re-called the 5' RACE reads with MiXCR. The repertoire holds roughly 54,000 distinct CDR3 sequences, with about 5.6% as singletons. This receptor was identified in an adult who was a healthcare worker with PCR-confirmed SARS-CoV-2 infection or an uninfected control (not recorded which). This rearrangement joins TRBV12-3 or TRBV12-4 to TRBJ2-6; weak D call: TRBD1 (7 bases). What was sequenced was whole blood. CDR3 loop: CASSSRRGLLRGSGANVLTF. CDR3 in DNA: TGTGCCAGCAGTTCTCGGAGGGGGCTGTTAAGAGGGTCTGGGGCCAACGTCCTGACTTTC.